The rows below give T cell receptor beta chains drawn from one sample of a study of T cells after posttransplantation cyclophosphamide. Here immunoSEQ multiplex PCR was the method, and the copy in TCRdb shows in-frame clones only, minus some. The sample lists about 8,000 clones; roughly 90% were seen once. The input for sequencing was CD4+ T cells sorted from blood, taken less than 1,500 days after allogeneic stem cell transplant with posttransplant cyclophosphamide. Every receptor here comes from a female patient aged 50-65 years who received an allogeneic stem cell transplant from a related donor, was CMV-positive, and had no GVHD. T cells may partly derive from the graft donor. Each CDR3 is given with its conserved first and last residue. Each record gives: J gene, clone size, V gene, D gene, CDR3 protein, CDR3 DNA. The D gene is left open where the match is weak. Clone size is not always given. Where it is, it says once, few, many or a class for expanded clones.

J: TRBJ1-5; size: NA; V: TRBV9; D: NA; CDR3: CASSPWGDSNQPQHF; DNA: TGTGCCAGCAGCCCATGGGGGGATAGCAATCAGCCCCAGCATTTT
J: TRBJ1-5; size: NA; V: TRBV28; D: NA; CDR3: CASTITGGNSNQPQHF; DNA: TGTGCCAGCACCATAACGGGGGGGAATAGCAATCAGCCCCAGCATTTT
J: TRBJ2-4; size: NA; V: TRBV30; D: NA; CDR3: CAWSLAPLTGNIQYF; DNA: TGTGCCTGGAGTTTGGCACCCCTAACGGGAAACATTCAGTACTTC
J: TRBJ2-2; size: NA; V: TRBV2; D: TRBD1; CDR3: CASSKTGGNTGELFF; DNA: TGTGCCAGCAGTAAAACAGGGGGCAACACCGGGGAGCTGTTTTTT
J: TRBJ1-5; size: NA; V: TRBV23-1; D: NA; CDR3: CASDQDGSSSNQPQHF; DNA: TGCGCCAGCGACCAGGACGGGAGCTCAAGCAATCAGCCCCAGCATTTT
J: TRBJ1-1; size: NA; V: TRBV25-1; D: TRBD1; CDR3: CASRRQGGTTEAFF; DNA: TGTGCCAGCAGAAGACAGGGTGGAACCACTGAAGCTTTCTTT
J: TRBJ2-5; size: NA; V: TRBV10-3; D: TRBD2; CDR3: CATQKSTGLAAETQYF; DNA: TGTGCCACCCAAAAATCCACTGGACTAGCTGCGGAGACCCAGTACTTC
J: TRBJ2-3; size: once; V: TRBV7-6; D: TRBD2; CDR3: CASSLGGLAGGGPDTQYF; DNA: TGTGCCAGCAGCTTAGGTGGACTAGCGGGAGGGGGCCCAGATACGCAGTATTTT
J: TRBJ2-5; size: NA; V: TRBV30; D: TRBD1; CDR3: CAWSSGAGGRGETQYF; DNA: TGTGCCTGGAGCTCCGGGGCAGGGGGAAGGGGGGAGACCCAGTACTTC
J: TRBJ2-1; size: NA; V: TRBV19; D: TRBD2; CDR3: CASSIGVAGVVSYNEQFF; DNA: TGTGCCAGTAGTATCGGGGTAGCGGGAGTTGTAAGCTACAATGAGCAGTTCTTC
J: TRBJ1-1; size: few; V: TRBV15; D: NA; CDR3: CATSIEVTMNTEAFF; DNA: TGTGCCACCAGCATAGAGGTCACAATGAACACTGAAGCTTTCTTT
J: TRBJ1-3; size: NA; V: TRBV14; D: NA; CDR3: CASSQQGLGNTIYF; DNA: TGTGCCAGCAGCCAACAGGGGTTGGGAAACACCATATATTTT
J: TRBJ2-4; size: NA; V: TRBV2; D: NA; CDR3: CASSGGGVAKNIQYF; DNA: TGTGCCAGCAGTGGGGGCGGGGTAGCCAAAAACATTCAGTACTTC
J: TRBJ2-1; size: NA; V: TRBV10-2; D: NA; CDR3: CAGSQGSYGEQFF; DNA: TGCGCCGGGTCTCAGGGTTCCTACGGTGAGCAGTTCTTC
J: TRBJ2-7; size: NA; V: TRBV7-2; D: NA; CDR3: CASSFFGGAHEQYF; DNA: TGTGCCAGCAGCTTTTTCGGCGGGGCCCACGAGCAGTACTTC
J: TRBJ2-7; size: NA; V: TRBV5-1; D: NA; CDR3: CASSPSLYEQYF; DNA: TGCGCCAGCAGCCCTAGCCTCTACGAGCAGTACTTC
J: TRBJ1-4; size: NA; V: TRBV5-1; D: NA; CDR3: CASSLTPGQSTNEKLFF; DNA: TGCGCCAGCAGCCTAACTCCGGGACAATCAACTAATGAAAAACTGTTTTTT
J: TRBJ2-3; size: NA; V: TRBV19; D: NA; CDR3: CASSISSPTDTQYF; DNA: TGTGCCAGTAGTATATCCTCCCCCACAGATACGCAGTATTTT
J: TRBJ1-1; size: once; V: TRBV5-4; D: NA; CDR3: CASSSVGQGKSAEAFF; DNA: TGTGCCAGCAGCTCGGTCGGTCAGGGGAAAAGCGCTGAAGCTTTCTTT
J: TRBJ2-1; size: NA; V: TRBV9; D: TRBD2; CDR3: CASSVEEWGLASNEQFF; DNA: TGTGCCAGCAGCGTAGAAGAATGGGGACTAGCCTCCAATGAGCAGTTCTTC
J: TRBJ1-1; size: once; V: TRBV7-3; D: NA; CDR3: CASSLRGRNTEAFF; DNA: TGTGCCAGCAGCTTAAGGGGCAGGAACACTGAAGCTTTCTTT
J: TRBJ2-3; size: NA; V: TRBV11-3; D: NA; CDR3: CASSLGQSGADTQYF; DNA: TGTGCCAGCAGCTTAGGACAGTCCGGCGCAGATACGCAGTATTTT
J: TRBJ2-7; size: once; V: TRBV5-1; D: TRBD2; CDR3: CASSFGTRGGEQYF; DNA: TGCGCCAGCAGCTTCGGGACTAGAGGCGGCGAGCAGTACTTC
J: TRBJ2-1; size: NA; V: TRBV5-4; D: NA; CDR3: CASSLSTSYNEQFF; DNA: TGTGCCAGCAGCTTGTCGACTAGCTACAATGAGCAGTTCTTC
J: TRBJ1-2; size: NA; V: TRBV2; D: NA; CDR3: CAITNGASNYGYTF; DNA: TGTGCCATCACCAATGGAGCCAGTAACTATGGCTACACCTTC
J: TRBJ2-7; size: NA; V: TRBV27; D: TRBD1; CDR3: CASSLSGQGQTYEQYF; DNA: TGTGCCAGCAGTCTTTCGGGACAGGGTCAAACCTACGAGCAGTACTTC